This entry concerns a single T cell receptor beta chain. The entry originates in a study of multiple sclerosis patients with progressive multifocal leukoencephalopathy. V was pared by 2 bases and J by 5 bases, with 10 bases between. CDR3 length: 12 residues. Germline CDR1 and CDR2: GTSNPN and SVGIG (reference sequence). Data came from immunoSEQ multiplex PCR; TCRdb stores just in-frame clones and leaves some out. The data show some 27,000 clones, with around 91% seen just once and under 1.5% held by the top ten. Time point of the sample: about 13 months of natalizumab therapy. Sequenced material: PBMCs, taken from a patient treated with natalizumab. This sequence joins TRBV30 and TRBJ2-7; D remains unclear. The sequence derives from a human donor with multiple sclerosis. This CDR3 is CAWSSGSNEQYF. As DNA, the CDR3 is TGTGCCTGGAGTTCCGGGTCGAACGAGCAGTACTTC.